Listed below are T cell receptor beta chains from one sample, sequenced in a study of response to subunit inactivated influenza vaccine. TCRdb reprocessed the RT-PCR reads with MiXCR, giving one entry per CDR3 protein. Altogether approximately 680,000 distinct CDR3 sequences are present, more than 15% being singletons, with the ten largest covering around 10%. The sequencing used PBMCs from blood, collected 11 to 12 days after vaccination. The receptors stem from a man between 45 and 60 years old who received an inactivated influenza vaccine. Both conserved end residues are part of each CDR3. Each record gives: V gene, clone size, D gene, J gene, CDR3 DNA, CDR3 protein. The D gene is left open where the match is weak. Part of the rows lack a size; the others show once, few, many or a class for expanded clones.

>TRBV5-1|-|TRBD1|TRBJ1-4
TGCGCCAGCAGCTTGGAGGGGACAGTCAATGAAAAACTGTTTTTT
CASSLEGTVNEKLFF
>TRBV14|-|-|TRBJ2-3
TGTGCCAGCGGGTACGGGGCGGGAGATACGCAGTATTTT
CASGYGAGDTQYF
>TRBV21-1|many|-|TRBJ2-3
TGTGCCAGCAGCAATTGGCCCAGCGGATTTCGCACAGATACGCAGTATTTT
CASSNWPSGFRTDTQYF
>TRBV10-3|once|-|TRBJ2-7
TGTGCCATCAGTGAGGTTTCAACTTACGAGCAGTACTTC
CAISEVSTYEQYF
>TRBV5-1|few|TRBD1|TRBJ2-3
TGCGCCAGCAGCCCGGGACAGCACACAGATACGCAGTATTTT
CASSPGQHTDTQYF
>TRBV14|many|-|TRBJ1-6
TGTGCCAGCAGCCCTCAGGGAAATTCACCCCTCCACTTT
CASSPQGNSPLHF
>TRBV4-1|-|TRBD2|TRBJ2-5
TGCGCCAGCAGCCGAGAAGGGACTAGCGGGGTCGTCCAGGGGGAGACCCAGTACTTC
CASSREGTSGVVQGETQYF
>TRBV3-1|-|-|TRBJ1-1
TGTGCCAGCAGCCAAGTAGGGAGACAGATGAACACTGAAGCTTTCTTT
CASSQVGRQMNTEAFF
>TRBV29-1|many|-|TRBJ1-1
TGCAGCGTTGTGTTGAGCACTGAAGCTTTCTTT
CSVVLSTEAFF
>TRBV5-1|few|-|TRBJ2-7
TGCGCCAGCAGCTGGAGCAGGGGGGGCGAGCAGTACTTC
CASSWSRGGEQYF
>TRBV12-3/TRBV12-4|many|-|TRBJ1-5
TGTGCCAGCAGTTTACGGGGGCGCAATCAGCCCCAGCATTTT
CASSLRGRNQPQHF
>TRBV29-1|few|TRBD1|TRBJ2-5
TGCAGCGCGGGGCCAGGGGGAGAGACCCAGTACTTC
CSAGPGGETQYF
>TRBV6-2/TRBV6-3|-|TRBD2|TRBJ2-3
TGTGCCAGCACTAAAGCGGGGGGATACACAGAAACGCAGTATTTT
CASTKAGGYTETQYF
>TRBV20-1|-|-|TRBJ1-1
TGCAGTGCGTTACACACGAACACTGAAGCTTTCTTT
CSALHTNTEAFF
>TRBV5-1|-|-|TRBJ2-1
TGCGCCAGCAGCCCCACCTCACGCAATGAGCAGTTCTTC
CASSPTSRNEQFF